Listed below are T cell receptor beta chains from one sample, sequenced in a study of shared clonotypes between healthy human individuals. Clones were sequenced by immunoSEQ multiplex PCR, and TCRdb holds only the in-frame ones, with some missing. The sample includes around 2,100,000 clones, about 95% seen only once; the top ten take 1.2%. The sequencing sample was made of naive CD8+ T cells sorted from blood. The receptors here all came from a man aged 18-30 years in good health. Both conserved end residues are part of each CDR3. Fields, in order: clone size, V gene, J gene, D gene, CDR3 protein, CDR3 DNA. A D gene is named only where the DNA matches it firmly. Clone sizes are given selectively: once, few, many, or a class where the clone is expanded.

-	TRBV20-1	TRBJ1-2	-	CSADYGYTF	TGCAGTGCCGACTATGGCTACACCTTC
-	TRBV19	TRBJ2-7	TRBD1	CASSTRTGVGYEQYF	TGTGCCAGTAGTACGCGAACAGGGGTTGGCTACGAGCAGTACTTC
-	TRBV4-1	TRBJ1-4	-	CASSQEARADEKLFF	TGCGCCAGCAGCCAAGAGGCCAGGGCCGATGAAAAACTGTTTTTT
-	TRBV7-9	TRBJ1-5	-	CASSLGSGPQHF	TGTGCCAGCAGCTTAGGGTCCGGGCCCCAGCATTTT
-	TRBV28	TRBJ2-7	-	CASSFEGQFSF	TGTGCCAGCAGTTTCGAAGGACAGTTCAGCTTC
-	TRBV4-3	TRBJ2-1	TRBD1	CASSQDRTGVGSNEQFF	TGCGCCAGCAGCCAAGATCGAACAGGGGTGGGGTCTAATGAGCAGTTCTTC
-	TRBV7-9	TRBJ2-1	-	CASSLVLVNEQFF	TGTGCCAGCAGCTTAGTGTTAGTGAATGAGCAGTTCTTC
-	TRBV19	TRBJ2-7	-	CASSIRGPAAYEQYF	TGTGCCAGTAGTATACGCGGGCCAGCGGCATACGAGCAGTACTTC
-	TRBV27	TRBJ2-7	TRBD2	CASSLRGGDYEQYF	TGTGCCAGCAGTTTACGGGGGGGTGATTACGAGCAGTACTTC
-	TRBV6-5	TRBJ2-7	TRBD2	CASSYGGRGYEQYF	TGTGCCAGCAGTTACGGCGGGAGGGGCTACGAGCAGTACTTC
-	TRBV6-1	TRBJ2-1	-	CASSKGGYNEQFF	TGTGCCAGCAGCAAGGGGGGTTACAATGAGCAGTTCTTC
-	TRBV21-1	TRBJ1-2	-	CASSSGGVCYGYTF	TGTGCCAGCAGCTCCGGGGGGGTTTGCTATGGCTACACCTTC
-	TRBV6-1	TRBJ1-1	-	CASSDFHTEAFF	TGTGCCAGCAGTGATTTCCACACTGAAGCTTTCTTT
-	TRBV6-1	TRBJ2-5	TRBD2	CASSDLGEGEGETQYF	TGTGCCAGCAGTGACCTGGGGGAGGGTGAGGGAGAGACCCAGTACTTC
once	TRBV30	TRBJ2-7	-	CAWNRGDYEQYF	TGTGCCTGGAACCGGGGAGACTACGAGCAGTACTTC
once	TRBV6-5	TRBJ1-5	-	CASSSDANQPQHF	TGTGCCAGCAGCAGCGACGCCAATCAGCCCCAGCATTTT
-	TRBV4-1	TRBJ1-4	-	CASSQEEGGTNEKLFF	TGCGCCAGCAGCCAAGAAGAAGGGGGTACTAATGAAAAACTGTTTTTT
-	TRBV5-6	TRBJ2-7	-	CASSLARGSNEQYF	TGTGCCAGCAGCTTGGCCAGGGGTTCGAATGAGCAGTACTTC
once	TRBV27	TRBJ1-1	-	CASSLSVGGNTEAFF	TGTGCCAGCAGTTTATCGGTGGGAGGGAACACTGAAGCTTTCTTT